This T cell receptor (beta chain) was observed in a study of CD4 T cells in relation to SARS-CoV-2 and coronaviruses. Study overall: TCR beta CDR3s were sequenced after approximately ten-day antigen culture of PBMCs.

As regards this clone: The antigen remains unidentified.

Assay: immunoSEQ multiplex PCR; the TCRdb copy retains only in-frame clones and omits some. The data show under 45,000 clones, approximately 82% seen once. This TCR was recovered from an adult with COVID-19. The sample comprised naive CD4+ T cells from PBMCs, cultured in vitro. Sample subset: naive CD4+ T cells isolated by negative enrichment.

This CDR3 reads CASRRDSSAGYEQYF. DNA of the CDR3: TGTGCCAGCAGACGAGACTCCTCGGCAGGGTACGAGCAGTACTTC. The chain has TRBV6-6 and TRBJ2-7; D perhaps matches TRBD1 (5 bases). Trimming removed 6 bases from V and 4 bases from J, with 19 bases in between. Germline CDR1 is MNHNY and CDR2 is SVGAGI (reference sequence). The CDR3 is 15 amino acids.